Listed below are T cell receptor beta chains from one sample, sequenced in a study of blood T cell repertoires in COVID-19. Libraries were prepared by immunoSEQ multiplex PCR; TCRdb keeps only in-frame clonotypes and omits some of them. The table lists fewer than 450,000 clones, around 90% of them singletons. The sample comprised PBMCs or T cells enriched from blood (not recorded which). The receptors shown here come from a woman aged 40 to 50 with acute COVID-19. Both conserved end residues are part of each CDR3. Each record gives: clone size, V gene, D gene, J gene, CDR3 length, CDR3 DNA, CDR3 protein. A D gene is named only where the DNA matches it firmly. Expanded clones are given a class, and other clones once, few, many or no size at all.

clone size: .; V gene: TRBV25-1; D gene: TRBD2; J gene: TRBJ2-7; CDR3 length: 14; CDR3 DNA: TGTGCCAGCAGTGGCGCCGGGACTAGCGGAAAGCAGTACTTC; CDR3 protein: CASSGAGTSGKQYF
clone size: .; V gene: TRBV14; D gene: TRBD1; J gene: TRBJ1-2; CDR3 length: 15; CDR3 DNA: TGTGCCAGCAGCCAAACCGGGACAGGGGGAGATGGCTACACCTTC; CDR3 protein: CASSQTGTGGDGYTF
clone size: .; V gene: TRBV20-1; D gene: .; J gene: TRBJ2-3; CDR3 length: 10; CDR3 DNA: TGCAGTGCTGACATCGGATCGCAGTATTTT; CDR3 protein: CSADIGSQYF
clone size: .; V gene: TRBV29-1; D gene: TRBD2; J gene: TRBJ2-1; CDR3 length: 15; CDR3 DNA: TGCAGCGTTGTTAACAGACTAGCGGCCTACAATGAGCAGTTCTTC; CDR3 protein: CSVVNRLAAYNEQFF
clone size: .; V gene: TRBV2; D gene: .; J gene: TRBJ1-2; CDR3 length: 15; CDR3 DNA: TGTGCCAGCAGTGAGGTCCTGGCCACTAACTATGGCTACACCTTC; CDR3 protein: CASSEVLATNYGYTF
clone size: .; V gene: TRBV5-4; D gene: .; J gene: TRBJ2-1; CDR3 length: 12; CDR3 DNA: TGTGCCAGCAGCTTGACGGGGAATGAGCAGTTCTTC; CDR3 protein: CASSLTGNEQFF
clone size: .; V gene: TRBV3-1/TRBV3-2; D gene: .; J gene: TRBJ1-2; CDR3 length: 13; CDR3 DNA: TGTGCCAGCAGCCCGGGCAGGGGCTATGGCTACACCTTC; CDR3 protein: CASSPGRGYGYTF
clone size: .; V gene: TRBV7-9; D gene: .; J gene: TRBJ1-2; CDR3 length: 15; CDR3 DNA: TGTGCCAGCATCCCGAGGGGGGGAGCTAACTATGGCTACACCTTC; CDR3 protein: CASIPRGGANYGYTF
clone size: .; V gene: TRBV30; D gene: TRBD1; J gene: TRBJ1-6; CDR3 length: 15; CDR3 DNA: TGTGCCTGGAGTGTAGGGCCCAGGGGGCGATCACCCCTCCACTTT; CDR3 protein: CAWSVGPRGRSPLHF
clone size: .; V gene: TRBV6-5; D gene: .; J gene: TRBJ1-6; CDR3 length: 14; CDR3 DNA: TGTGCCAGCACCGGGGGGTCCTATAATTCACCCCTCCACTTT; CDR3 protein: CASTGGSYNSPLHF
clone size: .; V gene: TRBV12-3/TRBV12-4; D gene: .; J gene: TRBJ2-5; CDR3 length: 13; CDR3 DNA: TGTGCCAGCACCATGGACCAGGGGGAGACCCAGTACTTC; CDR3 protein: CASTMDQGETQYF
clone size: .; V gene: TRBV29-1; D gene: TRBD1; J gene: TRBJ1-2; CDR3 length: 13; CDR3 DNA: TGCAGCGCTATCGGGACAGGATTCCTAGGCTACACCTTC; CDR3 protein: CSAIGTGFLGYTF
clone size: .; V gene: TRBV27; D gene: .; J gene: TRBJ2-7; CDR3 length: 14; CDR3 DNA: TGTGCCAGCAGTTCCCACCGGGTCACTTACGAGCAGTACTTC; CDR3 protein: CASSSHRVTYEQYF
clone size: once; V gene: TRBV5-6; D gene: TRBD1; J gene: TRBJ2-7; CDR3 length: 15; CDR3 DNA: TGTGCCAGCAGCGGCCCGAGACAGGGAATCTACGAGCAGTACTTC; CDR3 protein: CASSGPRQGIYEQYF
clone size: .; V gene: TRBV12-3/TRBV12-4; D gene: TRBD1; J gene: TRBJ1-1; CDR3 length: 12; CDR3 DNA: TGTGCCGGAGGACAGGGGAACACTGAAGCTTTCTTT; CDR3 protein: CAGGQGNTEAFF
clone size: few; V gene: TRBV6-6; D gene: TRBD2; J gene: TRBJ2-7; CDR3 length: 17; CDR3 DNA: TGTGCCAGCACCCGATCCCCCACTAGCGCCAACCCCTACGAGCAGTACTTC; CDR3 protein: CASTRSPTSANPYEQYF
clone size: few; V gene: TRBV21-1; D gene: .; J gene: TRBJ2-7; CDR3 length: 13; CDR3 DNA: TGTGCCAGCAGGCTCCTGGGGGGTCGTGAGCAGTACTTC; CDR3 protein: CASRLLGGREQYF
clone size: .; V gene: TRBV12-3/TRBV12-4; D gene: .; J gene: TRBJ1-2; CDR3 length: 13; CDR3 DNA: TGTGCCAGCGGGGGCAGGAGAGGCTATGGCTACACCTTC; CDR3 protein: CASGGRRGYGYTF
clone size: few; V gene: TRBV10-3; D gene: .; J gene: TRBJ1-2; CDR3 length: 13; CDR3 DNA: TGTGCCATCAGGAGGGGGGGTCTCTATGGCTACACCTTC; CDR3 protein: CAIRRGGLYGYTF
clone size: .; V gene: TRBV29-1; D gene: .; J gene: TRBJ1-2; CDR3 length: 12; CDR3 DNA: TGCAGCGTTTCCGACAGGTTTTATGGCTACACCTTC; CDR3 protein: CSVSDRFYGYTF
clone size: once; V gene: TRBV13; D gene: .; J gene: TRBJ1-1; CDR3 length: 12; CDR3 DNA: TGTGCCAGCAGCGAGAGGACTTCGGAAGCTTTCTTT; CDR3 protein: CASSERTSEAFF
clone size: few; V gene: TRBV5-6; D gene: .; J gene: TRBJ1-6; CDR3 length: 17; CDR3 DNA: TGTGCCAGCAGCTTCGCAGGGGCCTACTCCTATAATTCACCCCTCCACTTT; CDR3 protein: CASSFAGAYSYNSPLHF